Below are 25 T cell receptor beta chains sequenced from a single sample in a study of T and B cells in COVID-19 patients. Blood genomic DNA input for TRB amplification was roughly 230-550 ng. TRB rearrangements were amplified by multiplex PCR with BIOMED2 TRB-A/B primers. From the multiplex PCR reads, TCRdb called clonotypes with MiXCR, one entry per CDR3 protein. Of more than 5,500 distinct CDR3 sequences detected, roughly a third appear once; the ten largest clones hold approximately 24%. The sample consisted of blood. Receptors were obtained from a human donor who had recovered from COVID-19.

This clonotype was seen a few times. The chain joins TRBV12-3 or TRBV12-4 to TRBJ2-1; tentatively, D is TRBD1 (5 bases). The CDR3 has 15 amino acids. Deletions cut 2 bases from V and 3 bases from J, with 11 bases between. CDR3 in amino acids: CASSLSGNYYNEQFF. The CDR3 region has the DNA TGTGCCAGCAGTTTATCAGGGAACTACTACAATGAGCAGTTCTTC.

V and J are TRBV5-4 and TRBJ2-5, with 11 nucleotides matching TRBD1. The CDR3 runs to 15 residues. J was trimmed by 5 bases and V by 0 bases; bases with no gene match: 3. Germline CDR1 and CDR2: SGHNT and YYREEE (reference sequence). The CDR3 bases are TGTGCCAGCAGCTTGGGGACAGGGGGCCGGGAGACCCAGTACTTC. Its protein is CASSLGTGGRETQYF. Combining the CDR3 with reference TRBV5-4 and TRBJ2-5 gives the whole variable domain ETGVTQSPTHLIKTRGQQVTLRCSSQSGHNTVSWYQQALGQGPQFIFQYYREEENGRGNFPPRFSGLQFPNYSSELNVNALELDDSALYLCASSLGTGGRETQYFGPGTRLLVL.

This clonotype was picked up a small number of times. The chain is built from TRBV15 and TRBJ2-3; D possibly uses TRBD1 or TRBD2 (5 bases each). CDR1 is LNHNV, CDR2 YYDKDF, per germline (reference sequence). The V and J ends lost 1 base and 1 base respectively, with 9 bases between them. The CDR3 spans 15 residues. CDR3 loop: CATSRGGDRTDTQYF. Written as DNA, the CDR3 is TGTGCCACCAGCAGAGGAGGGGACCGCACAGATACGCAGTATTTT.

The chain uses TRBV12-3 or TRBV12-4 and TRBJ1-1; possibly TRBD1 for D (6 bases). Trimming stripped 7 bases from V and 7 bases from J, with 19 bases between. This CDR3 comprises 14 residues. In nucleotides, the CDR3 is TGTGCCAGCACCCTAAGAGGCGACAGGAGTGAAGCTTTCTTT. It encodes CASTLRGDRSEAFF.

Concerning this clonotype: One end of the junction fails to match germline, which may point to a read error. The chain combines TRBV18 with TRBJ2-7; TRBD2 matches 12 bases. The CDR3 is 17 residues long. Per germline, CDR1 KGHSH and CDR2 LQKENI. Written as DNA, the CDR3 is TGTGCCATCTCACAACTCGGGGCTAGCGGGGGGGCCGACGAGCAGTACTTC. Residues: CAISQLGASGGADEQYF.

In its sample, this clonotype ranks as medium-sized. The rearrangement links TRBV6-5 to TRBJ2-3; 7 bases are a match to TRBD2. V was pared by 2 bases and J by 0 bases, with 8 bases of the junction left unmatched. The germline gives CDR1 MNHEY, CDR2 SVGAGI. The CDR3 consists of 17 residues. CDR3 loop: CASSYDRAGTSTDTQYF. The CDR3 DNA is TGTGCCAGCAGTTACGATCGAGCGGGGACTAGCACAGATACGCAGTATTTT.

The V and J genes are TRBV27 and TRBJ2-2; 7 bases are a match to TRBD1. Germline V gene data show CDR1 as MNHEY and CDR2 as SMNVEV (reference sequence). V trimming: 2 bases; J trimming: 8 bases; junction bases outside the gene matches: 2. The CDR3 is made up of 13 amino acids. The CDR3 protein is CASSLTGAGELFF. The CDR3 DNA is TGTGCCAGCAGTTTAACAGGGGCAGGGGAGCTGTTTTTT.

This clonotype showed up just a few times. V is TRBV19 and J is TRBJ1-2, with D unresolved. CDR3 length equals 14 residues. CDR1 and CDR2 (germline): LNHDA, SQIVND (reference sequence). Between the trimmed V and J ends, which lost 6 bases and 2 bases, there was a span of 13 bases. In nucleotides, the CDR3 is TGTGCCAGTAGCCCCCAGGTGGGAAACTATGGCTACACCTTC. Encoded protein: CASSPQVGNYGYTF. Full variable domain (outside the CDR3, taken from reference TRBV19 and TRBJ1-2): DGGITQSPKYLFRKEGQNVTLSCEQNLNHDAMYWYRQDPGQGLRLIYYSQIVNDFQKGDIAEGYSVSREKKESFPLTVTSAQKNPTAFYLCASSPQVGNYGYTFGSGTRLTVV.

Turning to this clonotype: The CDR3 carries no conserved terminal phenylalanine or tryptophan, so it likely arises from a read error. The limits of the CDR3 on the DNA are not certain, so only TCRdb's listed CDR3 is given. The V and J genes are TRBV6-5 and TRBJ2-5; the table gives TRBD1 as D, unverified against the DNA. Germline V CDR1 and CDR2: MNHEY, SVGAGI. Both ends counted, the CDR3 spans 8 residues. The CDR3 sequence is CASSDRGG.

The rearrangement uses TRBV7-7 and TRBJ2-3; 10 positions match TRBD2. The CDR3 sequence is 21 residues long. The V segment lost 0 bases and the J segment 5 bases; nucleotides outside the gene matches: 20. Germline V gene lookup returns CDR1 SSHAT and CDR2 FNYEAQ (reference sequence). As DNA, the CDR3 is TGTGCCAGCAGCTTAGCGGTTATGTGGGGAGCGGGGGGGCCGAGTATAGATACGCAGTATTTT. It codes for CASSLAVMWGAGGPSIDTQYF.

This chain links TRBV6-5 with TRBJ1-2, with D unresolved. V lost 4 bases, J lost 8 bases, and 17 bases lay in between. The CDR3 is made up of 14 amino acids. Germline V gene sequence: CDR1 MNHEY, CDR2 SVGAGI. The CDR3 protein is CASSFSDQGLGYTF. In DNA, the CDR3 is TGTGCCAGCAGTTTTTCGGACCAAGGGTTGGGCTACACCTTC.

This rearrangement joins TRBV13 to TRBJ2-3; D is possibly TRBD2 (5 bases). Trimming removed 4 bases at V and 0 bases at J, with 11 bases between. This CDR3 spans 15 amino acids. The germline CDR1 and CDR2 sequences are PRHDT and FYEKMQ (reference sequence). In DNA, the CDR3 is TGTGCCAGCAGCTCCGGACCGGGAAGCACAGATACGCAGTATTTT. It codes for CASSSGPGSTDTQYF.

This clonotype is labeled medium-sized. The V and J genes are TRBV27 and TRBJ2-3; TRBD2 aligns across 10 bases. The CDR3 extends over 16 amino acids. Per germline, CDR1 MNHEY and CDR2 SMNVEV (reference sequence). V lost 3 bases and J lost 4; bases outside the gene matches: 7. Written as DNA, the CDR3 is TGTGCCAGCAGTTTGGTCCCTAGCGGGGGTGCAGATACGCAGTATTTT. It encodes CASSLVPSGGADTQYF.

The chain carries TRBV5-4 and TRBJ2-1, with D possibly TRBD1 on 7 matching bases. Trimming cost V 4 bases and J 9 bases, with 11 bases left between them. The CDR3 has 12 amino acids. Germline lookup yields CDR1 SGHNT and CDR2 YYREEE (reference sequence). CDR3 amino acids: CASSQQGGEQFF. For the CDR3, the DNA is TGTGCCAGCAGCCAGCAGGGGGGTGAGCAGTTCTTC. Drawing the rest from reference TRBV5-4 and TRBJ2-1, the complete variable domain is ETGVTQSPTHLIKTRGQQVTLRCSSQSGHNTVSWYQQALGQGPQFIFQYYREEENGRGNFPPRFSGLQFPNYSSELNVNALELDDSALYLCASSQQGGEQFFGPGTRLTVL.

This clonotype appeared a few times. This chain links TRBV6-1 with TRBJ2-2, with D possibly being TRBD1 or TRBD2 (5 bases each). With 1 base removed from V and 1 base from J, the gap between germline ends came to 10 bases. Per the germline V gene, CDR1 is MNHNS and CDR2 is SASEGT. This CDR3 has 16 residues. CDR3 in amino acids: CASSEGGMRNTGELFF. The CDR3 DNA reads TGTGCCAGCAGTGAAGGGGGGATGAGGAACACCGGGGAGCTGTTTTTT.

The chain is built from TRBV5-6 and TRBJ1-2; 12 bases line up with TRBD1. This CDR3 contains 12 residues. Germline CDR1 SGHDT, CDR2 YYEEEE. V shed 7 bases and J 8 bases; nucleotides not matched to a gene: 3. The CDR3 reads CASGTGGKGYTF. CDR3 DNA sequence: TGTGCCAGCGGGACAGGGGGCAAGGGCTACACCTTC.

Notes on this clonotype: This may stem from a read error, because a much larger clone lies one nucleotide away. The chain links TRBV19 to TRBJ1-4, with D maybe TRBD1 (6 bases). The V gene's germline CDR1 is LNHDA and CDR2 SQIVND (reference sequence). The CDR3 is 14 amino acids. CDR3 sequence reads: CASNPGATNKKLFF. The CDR3, as DNA: TGTGCCAGTAATCCGGGGGCAACTAATAAAAAACTGTTTTTT.

There are a few counts of this clonotype. The gene calls are TRBV5-5 and TRBJ2-3; 12 positions agree with TRBD2. The CDR3 loop spans 16 amino acids. Germline-derived CDR1 and CDR2 are SGHKS and YYEKEE (reference sequence). The V segment lost 3 bases and the J segment 5 bases; nucleotides outside the gene matches: 7. The CDR3 sequence: CASSSTSTSGGDTQYF. CDR3 nucleotides: TGTGCCAGCAGCTCCACCTCGACTAGCGGGGGAGATACGCAGTATTTT.

This clonotype was detected only a few times. The chain recombines TRBV6-5 with TRBJ1-2; D gene unclear. Trimming took 0 bases from V and 1 from J, leaving 9 bases between them. In germline, CDR1 is MNHEY, CDR2 SVGAGI. CDR3 length equals 15 residues. CDR3 amino acids: CASSYSKEGNYGYTF. CDR3 sequence (DNA): TGTGCCAGCAGTTACTCGAAAGAGGGTAACTATGGCTACACCTTC.

The CDR3: CASRQPGQSNSPLHF. The CDR3 DNA follows: TGTGCCAGCAGACAACCGGGACAGTCGAATTCACCCCTCCACTTT. The genes are TRBV6-5 and TRBJ1-6, with 7 nucleotides matching TRBD1. Losses at the gene ends were 6 bases for V and 7 bases for J; bases not matched to a gene: 9. CDR1 MNHEY and CDR2 SVGAGI come from the germline V gene. The CDR3 extends over 15 amino acids.

The CDR3: CSARDLETGYGYTF. The CDR3 region has the DNA TGCAGTGCTAGAGATCTGGAGACGGGATATGGCTACACCTTC. The genes are TRBV20-1 and TRBJ1-2; D call uncertain. CDR1 is DFQATT, CDR2 SNEGSKA, per germline (reference sequence). Trimming removed 0 bases from V and 5 bases from J, with 13 bases in between. This CDR3 contains 14 residues.

The gene calls are TRBV20-1 and TRBJ2-2, with 7 nucleotides matching TRBD2. Germline CDR1 reads DFQATT; CDR2 reads SNEGSKA (reference sequence). The CDR3 runs to 14 residues. Germline trimming cut 1 base from V and 1 base from J; bases unmatched to any gene: 0. The DNA for the CDR3 is TGCAGTGCTAGAGCGGGGGGGAACACCGGGGAGCTGTTTTTT. This codes for CSARAGGNTGELFF.

This clonotype was found a few times. The chain has TRBV11-1 and TRBJ1-2; the match to TRBD1 covers 7 bases. V lost 5 bases and J lost 5; bases outside the gene matches: 17. The CDR3 has 17 amino acids. The germline gives CDR1 SGHAT, CDR2 FQDESV (reference sequence). The DNA for the CDR3 is TGTGCCAGCAGCCGGGCTTCCGGGACAGCATATACTTATGGCTACACCTTC. Protein sequence: CASSRASGTAYTYGYTF. The variable domain in full, with the rest retrieved from reference TRBV11-1 and TRBJ1-2, is EAEVAQSPRYKITEKSQAVAFWCDPISGHATLYWYRQILGQGPELLVQFQDESVVDDSQLPKDRFSAERLKGVDSTLKIQPAELGDSAMYLCASSRASGTAYTYGYTFGSGTRLTVV.

By share, this clonotype ranks as medium-sized. The V and J genes are TRBV19 and TRBJ2-1; tentative D call: TRBD2 (5 bases). V was clipped by 6 bases and J by 4 bases, with 13 bases between them. The CDR3 covers 14 residues. Germline lookup yields CDR1 LNHDA and CDR2 SQIVND (reference sequence). CDR3 loop: CASSKSGVYNEQFF. CDR3 bases: TGTGCCAGTAGCAAAAGCGGAGTTTACAATGAGCAGTTCTTC.

The chain recombines TRBV15 with TRBJ1-5; 9 bases map to TRBD1. The CDR3 has 15 amino acids. J lost 4 bases, V lost 4 bases, and 5 bases had no gene match. Germline loops: CDR1 LNHNV, CDR2 YYDKDF (reference sequence). In DNA, the CDR3 is TGTGCCACCAGCACCTGGACAGGGGTGAATCAGCCCCAGCATTTT. Protein sequence: CATSTWTGVNQPQHF.